What follows are 11 T cell receptor beta chains derived from one specimen sequenced in a study of OX40 agonist ivuxolimab in advanced cancers. Clones were read by immunoSEQ multiplex PCR, and TCRdb kept only the in-frame ones, dropping some. The sample carries around 25,000 clones, 80% to 85% recorded once. The sequences come from CD4+ or CD8+ T cells sorted from blood, collected in a trial of the OX40 agonist ivuxolimab. The receptor set was obtained from an adult with an advanced solid tumor such as melanoma, head and neck, liver or kidney cancer.

In this sample, this clone turned up a few times. The chain links TRBV10-1 to TRBJ2-7; D is unclear. V was pared by 6 bases and J by 7 bases, with 16 bases between. Per the germline V gene, CDR1 is WNHNN and CDR2 is SYGVQD (reference sequence). The CDR3 sequence is 13 residues long. The CDR3 is CASRGDWNGEQYF. CDR3 DNA sequence: TGCGCCAGCAGAGGCGATTGGAATGGGGAGCAGTACTTC.

The V gene is TRBV7-2, the J gene TRBJ1-2; 8 bases match TRBD1. Germline assignment: CDR1 SGHTA and CDR2 FQGNSA. V dropped 5 bases and J dropped 1; count of bases not matched to a gene: 6. This CDR3 region has 15 residues. CDR3 DNA: TGTGCCAGCAGCACCACAGGGGGGGGTAACTATGGCTACACCTTC. It encodes CASSTTGGGNYGYTF.

The chain employs TRBV19 and TRBJ2-3, with 7 positions matching TRBD1. Per the germline V gene, CDR1 is LNHDA and CDR2 is SQIVND (reference sequence). This CDR3 has 14 residues. The trim removed 6 bases at V and 2 bases at J, leaving 5 bases unmatched. CDR3 sequence reads: CASRRDRDTDTQYF. For the CDR3, the DNA is TGTGCCAGTAGGAGGGACAGAGACACAGATACGCAGTATTTT.

This chain connects TRBV10-2 to TRBJ1-2, with TRBD1 matching 11 bases. Per the germline V gene, CDR1 is WSHSY and CDR2 is SAAADI. V lost 4 bases to trimming and J lost 4 bases; unmatched junction nucleotides: 8. The CDR3 has 16 amino acids. The CDR3 loop is CASSGRTGGVRYGYTF. The DNA of the CDR3 is TGCGCCAGCAGTGGGAGGACAGGGGGCGTCCGCTATGGCTACACCTTC.

On this clone: This specimen includes other DNA sequences encoding the same CDR3. This chain links TRBV19 with TRBJ1-5, with D tentatively TRBD1 (6 bases). The germline V and J ends were trimmed by 4 bases and 0 bases, with 7 bases remaining between them. CDR1 and CDR2 from the germline V gene are LNHDA and SQIVND (reference sequence). This CDR3 spans 14 amino acids. The CDR3 here is CASSRGGSNQPQHF. CDR3 bases: TGTGCCAGTAGTAGAGGGGGTAGCAATCAGCCCCAGCATTTT.

This clone was observed a few times. The rearrangement uses TRBV11-3 and TRBJ2-1, with D unresolved. The CDR3 runs to 17 residues. Deletions cut 4 bases from V and 0 bases from J, with 16 bases between. CDR1 and CDR2 (germline): SGHNT, YENEEA. The CDR3 here is CASSSFDRWSSYNEQFF. The CDR3 DNA reads as TGTGCCAGCAGCTCCTTCGACCGATGGAGCTCCTACAATGAGCAGTTCTTC.

The V call is TRBV7-2, the J call TRBJ2-3; the D gene is possibly TRBD2 (5 bases). The CDR3 runs to 15 residues. The ends were cut back, 3 bases at V and 4 bases at J, with 14 bases in the middle. The germline gives CDR1 SGHTA, CDR2 FQGNSA. CDR3 region: CASSFGGSRADTQYF. CDR3 coding DNA: TGTGCCAGCAGCTTTGGCGGGTCGAGGGCAGATACGCAGTATTTT.

The CDR3 DNA is TGCGCCAGCGCGACAGGGACCACAACCTACGAGCAGTACTTC. Protein product: CASATGTTTYEQYF. The chain is built from TRBV10-2 and TRBJ2-7; 7 bases align to TRBD1. V lost 8 bases to trimming and J lost 2 bases; unmatched junction nucleotides: 9. The germline CDR1 and CDR2 sequences are WSHSY and SAAADI. The CDR3 is 14 residues long.

The CDR3 region has the DNA TGTGCCAGCAGTTACACCACCACAGATACGCAGTATTTT. The encoded protein is CASSYTTTDTQYF. This rearrangement joins TRBV6-6 to TRBJ2-3; D gene unclear. CDR3 length: 13 amino acids. Germline assignment: CDR1 MNHNY and CDR2 SVGAGI (reference sequence). Trimming shortened V by 2 bases and J by 2 bases, and 5 bases separated the two germline ends.

Only one count was recorded for this clone. This chain uses TRBV4-3 with TRBJ2-5, with 10 bases that match TRBD1. This CDR3 is built from 16 residues. V shed 4 bases and J 3 bases; nucleotides not matched to a gene: 8. The germline CDR1 and CDR2 sequences are LGHNA and YSLEER. CDR3 nucleotide sequence: TGCGCCAGCAGCCCGAACGCCGGGACAGGGGAAGAGACCCAGTACTTC. This codes for CASSPNAGTGEETQYF.

The chain couples TRBV10-2 to TRBJ1-1, with TRBD1 identical over 9 bases. Germline lookup yields CDR1 WSHSY and CDR2 SAAADI. The CDR3 totals 13 residues. The V gene end was trimmed by 9 bases and the J gene end by 8 bases; junction bases not matched to a gene: 10. The CDR3 DNA sequence: TGCGCCAGTTCATTGGGACAGGGCCTCGAAGCTTTCTTT. Amino acid sequence: CASSLGQGLEAFF.